The TCR beta chain described here comes from a study of technical replicates of blood from a handful of donors (dated by TCRdb to about 2017). Comment on this clone: Its antigen is still unknown. No base qualities exist here, and no much larger clone lies one base off it.

Receptors were amplified or captured by the immunoSEQ multiplex PCR assay. TCRdb retrieved this table from immuneACCESS and kept in-frame rearrangements only. Not all clones are present; in checked studies, unresolved V genes account for under half, and no reason is known for the remainder. This sample has approximately 75,000 clones in its table, and 95% to 98% of those were observed once. Around 0.2% of the sample is held by the ten biggest clonotypes. Trimming at the junction amounts to 0 bases on V and 6 bases on J, and the germline ends lie 12 bases apart. CDR1 GTSNPN and CDR2 SVGIG were looked up in the germline V gene (reference sequence). From the cysteine up to the phenylalanine, the CDR3 has a length of 14 residues. Only CDR3 DNA remains: 42 bases, in frame from the first base.

The receptor was isolated from a human donor in good health. The receptor chain draws on TRBV30 and TRBJ1-5; the best D guess is TRBD1, with 6 bases matching. Sequencing was done on a sample of T cells isolated from PBMCs. The DNA sequence follows: TGTGCCTGGAGTGTACAAGGGGGTAGTCAGCCCCAGCATTTT. It translates as CAWSVQGGSQPQHF.